The TCR beta chain described here comes from a study of control samples from healthy donors and cancer patients. Profiling relied on immunoSEQ multiplex PCR, and the TCRdb table lists in-frame clones only, not all of them. The sample records roughly 130,000 clones, 91% being singletons. The CDR3 length is 19 residues. V was pared by 0 bases and J by 5 bases, with 18 bases of the junction left unmatched. The germline V gene encodes CDR1 LNHDA and CDR2 SQIVND (reference sequence). This clone was counted a single time. V gene TRBV19 combines with J gene TRBJ2-5; 7 nucleotides agree with TRBD1. The sequenced sample was blood. This sequence was found in a man aged 18-30 years in good health. The CDR3 reads CASSIDDRVIVLFMETQYF. CDR3 DNA sequence: TGTGCCAGTAGTATAGACGACAGGGTTATAGTTTTGTTTATGGAGACCCAGTACTTC.